This T cell receptor (beta chain) was recorded in a study of shared clonotypes between healthy human individuals. General study results and limits: Naive subsets tended to show greater estimated richness than memory subsets.

There are 15 residues in the CDR3. V was pared by 3 bases and J by 8 bases, with 19 bases between. Germline loops: CDR1 MGHDK, CDR2 SYGVNS. Remarks on this clone: Its target is unknown.

TCRdb's table, derived via immunoSEQ multiplex PCR, lists solely in-frame clones and lacks some. This table holds approximately 2.4 million clones, about 94% found once. The sequenced material came from naive CD4+ T cells sorted from blood. As for subset: CD45RA+ positively selected. The sequence derives from a man aged 18 to 29 in good health. The J gene is TRBJ1-2, the V gene TRBV25-1; possible D gene TRBD1, 5 bases. The CDR3 sequence is CASSEGEGLSRGYTF. The CDR3, as DNA: TGTGCCAGCAGTGAGGGGGAGGGGTTATCAAGGGGCTACACCTTC.